This is a list of T cell receptor beta chains from one sample in a study of CDR3 diversity in severe acne. TCRdb re-derived calls from the PCR reads in MiXCR, one entry per CDR3 protein. The repertoire holds about 85,000 distinct CDR3 sequences, with over 45% as singletons. Sequenced input: blood. The receptors stem from a male donor in good health, serving as a control. Both conserved end residues are part of each CDR3. The order of the fields is V gene, J gene, clone size, D gene, CDR3 DNA, CDR3 protein. A D gene is named only where the DNA matches it firmly. Only part of the rows carry a size: once, few, many, or a class if the clone is expanded.

>TRBV4-1|TRBJ1-2|.|.
TGCGCCAGCACCTACCGGGACGGAGAGGGTTATGGCTACACCTTC
CASTYRDGEGYGYTF
>TRBV5-1|TRBJ1-6|.|.
TGCGCCAACAGCCCAGGGAGGGCTGGAAATTCACCCCTCCACTTT
CANSPGRAGNSPLHF
>TRBV27|TRBJ2-1|.|TRBD1
TGTGCCAGCAGTTTCGGTGGGCTCCGGGACAGGGGTAAATTCTTC
CASSFGGLRDRGKFF
>TRBV19|TRBJ1-1|.|.
TGTGCCAGTAGTATAGCAAGGGAGAACACTGAAGCTTTCTTT
CASSIARENTEAFF
>TRBV10-3|TRBJ1-5|many|.
TGTGCCACAAGGGCACCCAATCAGCCCCAGCATTTT
CATRAPNQPQHF
>TRBV5-1|TRBJ1-2|.|TRBD1
TGCGCCAGCAGCTTGGCCGGGGGACAGGGACGGATTAACTATGGCTACACCTTC
CASSLAGGQGRINYGYTF
>TRBV29-1|TRBJ2-5|.|.
TGCAGCGTTGAAGATCGAGCGGAGATCCAAGAGACCCAGTACTTC
CSVEDRAEIQETQYF
>TRBV12-3/TRBV12-4|TRBJ1-5|.|.
TGTGCCAGCAGGACGGGGGGATACAATCAGCCCCAGCATTTT
CASRTGGYNQPQHF
>TRBV10-3|TRBJ1-6|.|.
TGTGCCATCAGTGATCGGGCTAGGAAGAATTCACCCCTCCACTTT
CAISDRARKNSPLHF
>TRBV6-1|TRBJ1-2|.|.
TGTGCCAGCAGTTACGGACGGGGGAACACCTTC
CASSYGRGNTF
>TRBV15|TRBJ2-3|.|.
TGTGCCACCAGCAGAGGGGGGGAGGGCACAGATACGCAGTATTTT
CATSRGGEGTDTQYF
>TRBV20-1|TRBJ2-7|.|TRBD2
TGCAGTGCTGGGACTAGCGGGGCCGTCTACGAGCAGTACTTC
CSAGTSGAVYEQYF
>TRBV19|TRBJ2-5|many|.
TGTGCCAGTAGTCAGGACATCCAAGAGACCCAGTACTTC
CASSQDIQETQYF
>TRBV2|TRBJ1-2|few|.
TGTGCCAGCAGTGTGAACAGACTCTATGGCTACACCTTC
CASSVNRLYGYTF
>TRBV5-1|TRBJ2-2|.|.
TGCGCCAGCAGCGAGACGGCGGGCAGGAGCACCGGGGAGCTGTTTTTT
CASSETAGRSTGELFF
>TRBV27|TRBJ2-3|.|.
TGTGCCAGCAGCCTTAGTCGGTCTAGCACAGATACGCAGTATTTT
CASSLSRSSTDTQYF
>TRBV19|TRBJ1-5|few|.
TGTGCCAGTAGTTCCTCGGGTCAGCCCCAGCATTTT
CASSSSGQPQHF
>TRBV20-1|TRBJ1-6|.|TRBD1
TGCAGTGTTAGAGGTCCAGGGGGCCACAATTCACCCCTCCACTTT
CSVRGPGGHNSPLHF
>TRBV5-4|TRBJ2-3|.|.
TGTGCCAGCAGCTTTGAGGGGGGGCCGGGGTACAATGAGCAGTATTTT
CASSFEGGPGYNEQYF
>TRBV24-1|TRBJ1-5|.|TRBD1
TGTGCCAGCCACAACGGACAGGCCCCCAATCAGCCCCAGCATTTT
CASHNGQAPNQPQHF
>TRBV10-3|TRBJ2-7|.|.
TGTGCCATCAGTGAGAAGTTTGGGGGTAACTACGAGCAGTACTTC
CAISEKFGGNYEQYF
>TRBV29-1|TRBJ1-1|.|.
TGCAGCGTTGAAGAGGCGGGGGGCACTGAAGCTTTCTTT
CSVEEAGGTEAFF
>TRBV29-1|TRBJ2-5|many|.
TGCAGCGCCAGTCGTTTTGGGAAACAAGAGACCCAGTACTTC
CSASRFGKQETQYF
>TRBV3-1|TRBJ2-1|many|.
TGTGCCAGCAGCCAAAGAAATCAATGGTTCTTC
CASSQRNQWFF
>TRBV5-4|TRBJ1-4|.|TRBD1
TGTGCCAGCAGCTTGACAGGGGGGATTGAAAAACTGTTTTTT
CASSLTGGIEKLFF
>TRBV3-1|TRBJ1-1|few|.
TGTGCCAGCAGCCAAGTCAGGGCGGCTGAAGCTTTCTTT
CASSQVRAAEAFF
>TRBV5-4|TRBJ2-7|many|.
TGTGCCAGCAGCTTCGGAGGTAGCGGTTACGAGCAGTACTTC
CASSFGGSGYEQYF
>TRBV5-1|TRBJ2-5|.|TRBD1
TGCGCCAGCAGCTTTGGTGGGACAGAAAACCAAGAGACCCAGTACTTC
CASSFGGTENQETQYF
>TRBV2|TRBJ2-1|.|.
TGTGCCAGCAGTGATAGCGGTTCATATTACAATGAGCAGTTCTTC
CASSDSGSYYNEQFF
>TRBV20-1|TRBJ2-3|many|TRBD2
TGCAGTGCCACGGTAGGAAGCGGGGCCACAGATACGCAGTATTTT
CSATVGSGATDTQYF
>TRBV7-3|TRBJ1-2|.|.
TGTGCCAGCGGTGTGGGGGCGGAAGGCTACACCTTC
CASGVGAEGYTF
>TRBV19|TRBJ2-2|few|.
TGTGCCAGTAGTAGTCATTTCACCGGGGAGCTGTTTTTT
CASSSHFTGELFF
>TRBV29-1|TRBJ2-7|.|TRBD2
TGCAGCGTTGGGGGACTAGCGGGGCTAAGCTCCTACGAGCAGTACTTC
CSVGGLAGLSSYEQYF
>TRBV29-1|TRBJ1-1|.|TRBD1
TGCAGCGCGAATACCGGGACAGGCCGTGGTGGCACTGAAGCTTTCTTT
CSANTGTGRGGTEAFF
>TRBV6-6|TRBJ1-4|many|.
TGTGCCAGCAGTCCTGATAGGGGGACCTATAATGAAAAACTGTTTTTT
CASSPDRGTYNEKLFF
>TRBV4-3|TRBJ1-1|.|.
TGCGCCAGCAGCCAAGAAGGGGGTCGGGGAGGAAGGGGCACTGAAGCTTTCTTT
CASSQEGGRGGRGTEAFF
>TRBV19|TRBJ2-2|.|TRBD2
TGTGCTAGGAATCCTAGCGGGAGGAACACCGGGGAGCTGTTTTTT
CARNPSGRNTGELFF
>TRBV9|TRBJ1-5|many|TRBD1
TGTGCCAGCAGCGTAGGGACAGGGTCACAGCCCCAGCATTTT
CASSVGTGSQPQHF
>TRBV29-1|TRBJ2-1|.|TRBD1
TGCAGCGTTGAAGTCGAACCTAGGGACAGGGCCGGCTACAATGAGCAGTTCTTC
CSVEVEPRDRAGYNEQFF
>TRBV7-3|TRBJ1-1|.|.
TGTGCCAGCAGCCCCGTGGGGACGGGGAACACTGAAGCTTTCTTT
CASSPVGTGNTEAFF
>TRBV5-4|TRBJ2-7|once|TRBD1
TGTGCCAGCGGCAGCTCGGGGACAGTTCTCGAGCAGTACTTC
CASGSSGTVLEQYF
>TRBV7-2|TRBJ2-2|few|.
TGTGCCAGCAGCTCACCCGGGAGGAACACCGGGGAGCTGTTTTTT
CASSSPGRNTGELFF
>TRBV19|TRBJ2-1|many|TRBD2
TGTGCCAGTAGTATATGGGCGGGAGGGCTCAATGAGCAGTTCTTC
CASSIWAGGLNEQFF
>TRBV28|TRBJ1-4|many|.
TGTGCCAGCAGTCCCGGGGGGGGGACTAATGAAAAACTGTTTTTT
CASSPGGGTNEKLFF
>TRBV6-4|TRBJ2-1|few|TRBD2
TGTGCCAGCAGTGACGGGACTAGCGGTCGCAATGAGCAGTTCTTC
CASSDGTSGRNEQFF
>TRBV25-1|TRBJ1-5|.|.
TGTGCCAGCAGCGACGGACAGATCAATCAGCCCCAGCATTTT
CASSDGQINQPQHF
>TRBV29-1|TRBJ2-1|many|.
TGCAGCGTTGAATACGACCCTAATATGATTGAGCAGTTCTTC
CSVEYDPNMIEQFF
>TRBV6-4|TRBJ1-5|many|.
TGTGCCAGACTATCCCCGCAGGGATGCTATAGCAATCAGCCCCAGCATTTT
CARLSPQGCYSNQPQHF
>TRBV7-6|TRBJ2-2|many|.
TGTGCCAGCAGCCTTTCATCTCCTTTGTATGGGGAGCTGTTTTTT
CASSLSSPLYGELFF
>TRBV6-1|TRBJ1-5|many|.
TGTGCCAGCAGTGACAACGGGGTCAATCAGCCCCAGCATTTT
CASSDNGVNQPQHF
>TRBV15|TRBJ2-7|.|.
TGTGCCACCAGCAGAGATCTATCGTCCGCAGGGGACTACTACGAGCAGTACTTC
CATSRDLSSAGDYYEQYF
>TRBV13|TRBJ1-2|once|TRBD1
TGTGCCAGCAGCTCCATTCGGACAGGCGGTGGCTACACCTTC
CASSSIRTGGGYTF
>TRBV5-1|TRBJ1-1|.|.
TGCGCCAGCAGCTTAACAGGGAAAGCTTTCTTT
CASSLTGKAFF
>TRBV5-1|TRBJ1-4|medium-sized|TRBD1
TGCGCCAGCAGCTTGGGAGACAGGGGAAAACTGTTTTTT
CASSLGDRGKLFF